One and the same sample provided the 3 T cell receptor beta chains below, sequenced in a study of blood T cell repertoires in COVID-19. Clones were read by immunoSEQ multiplex PCR, and TCRdb kept only the in-frame ones, dropping some. This table has 300,000 or so clones, approximately 90% appearing once. The specimen sequenced was PBMCs or T cells enriched from blood (not recorded which). These TCRs come from a woman aged 25 to 39 who had recovered from COVID-19.

In its sample, this clone was seen once. This chain links TRBV6-5 with TRBJ1-2; TRBD1 aligns across 9 bases. Germline CDR1 MNHEY, CDR2 SVGAGI. After removal of 6 bases from V and 7 bases from J, the junction contained 12 bases not matched to a gene. The length of the CDR3 is 15 residues. CDR3: CASSDYRDRVGGYTF. DNA of the CDR3: TGTGCCAGCAGCGATTACCGGGACAGGGTTGGTGGCTACACCTTC.

This chain links TRBV5-1 with TRBJ2-7; D possibly corresponds to TRBD1 (5 bases). Germline CDR1 SGHRS, CDR2 YFSETQ. Trimming took off 1 base at V and 0 bases at J, with 17 bases between the two ends. This CDR3 is 17 amino acids long. The CDR3 is CASSLPIQDPSSYEQYF. Written as DNA, the CDR3 is TGCGCCAGCAGCTTGCCCATACAGGATCCTAGCTCCTACGAGCAGTACTTC.

The chain links TRBV19 to TRBJ2-3; TRBD2 matches at 11 bases. The CDR3 totals 20 residues. The V and J ends lost 4 bases and 2 bases, in that order; junction bases with no gene match: 17. From germline, CDR1 is LNHDA and CDR2 SQIVND (reference sequence). DNA for the CDR3: TGTGCCAGTAGTAAGGTTTCCGGGACTAGCGGCACTATGAACACAGATACGCAGTATTTT. It encodes CASSKVSGTSGTMNTDTQYF.